Listed here are 13 T cell receptor beta chains from one sample, sequenced in a study of memory CD4+ T cells and cytomegalovirus serostatus. The sort gate was single viable CD3+CD4+CD8-CD45RO+ cells for memory CD4+ T cells. Profiled with immunoSEQ multiplex PCR; TCRdb holds only in-frame clones, not every one. The sample holds roughly 50,000 clones, more than 70% seen once. Sequenced input: memory CD4+ T cells from blood. The receptors here all came from an adult in good health and CMV-seronegative.

The chain links TRBV18 to TRBJ2-1; 7 bases map to TRBD1. V was clipped by 1 base and J by 8 bases; unmatched bases: 2. CDR1 and CDR2 (germline): KGHSH, LQKENI. CDR3 length: 13 amino acids. CDR3 residues: CASSPQGADEQFF. CDR3 bases: TGTGCCAGCTCACCACAGGGGGCTGATGAGCAGTTCTTC.

The rearrangement links TRBV5-1 to TRBJ2-7, with TRBD1 matching 10 bases. V was clipped by 0 bases and J by 5 bases; unmatched bases: 2. The CDR3 is 14 residues long. Germline V lookup: CDR1 SGHRS, CDR2 YFSETQ. The CDR3 spells CASSLEDRGDEQYF. The CDR3 DNA reads TGCGCCAGCAGCTTGGAGGACAGGGGGGACGAGCAGTACTTC.

The genes are TRBV5-6 and TRBJ2-3, with 13 nucleotides matching TRBD2. V lost 4 bases and J lost 3; bases outside the gene matches: 2. Germline values: CDR1 SGHDT, CDR2 YYEEEE. The CDR3 is made up of 15 amino acids. CDR3 nucleotides: TGTGCCAGCAGCGAGGGACTAGCGGGGACAGATACGCAGTATTTT. It specifies CASSEGLAGTDTQYF. The full variable domain, rest sourced from reference TRBV5-6 and TRBJ2-3, is DAGVTQSPTHLIKTRGQQVTLRCSPKSGHDTVSWYQQALGQGPQFIFQYYEEEERQRGNFPDRFSGHQFPNYSSELNVNALLLGDSALYLCASSEGLAGTDTQYFGPGTRLTVL.

The chain links TRBV9 to TRBJ2-7, with unresolved D. The CDR3 length is 14 residues. V was clipped by 0 bases and J by 6 bases, with 13 bases between them. In germline, CDR1 is SGDLS, CDR2 YYNGEE. CDR3 residues: CASSVAASSVEQYF. In nucleotides, the CDR3 is TGTGCCAGCAGCGTAGCTGCCTCGTCTGTCGAGCAGTACTTC.

The CDR3 loop is CASSLVGGGYEQYF. In DNA, the CDR3 is TGTGCCAGCAGCTTAGTTGGAGGGGGCTACGAGCAGTACTTC. The V gene is TRBV7-8, the J gene TRBJ2-7; D may correspond to TRBD1 or TRBD2 (6 bases each). The CDR3 contains 14 residues. CDR1 SGHVS and CDR2 FQNEAQ come from the germline V gene. Trimming removed 1 base at V and 3 bases at J, with 10 bases between. The full variable domain, its missing parts supplied by reference TRBV7-8 and TRBJ2-7, is GAGVSQSPRYKVAKRGQDVALRCDPISGHVSLFWYQQALGQGPEFLTYFQNEAQLDKSGLPSDRFFAERPEGSVSTLKIQRTQQEDSAVYLCASSLVGGGYEQYFGPGTRLTVT.

V usage is TRBV6-5 and J usage is TRBJ2-7, with 7 bases fitting TRBD2. Looked up from germline, CDR1 is MNHEY and CDR2 is SVGAGI. This CDR3 has 15 residues. The ends lost 2 bases at V and 0 bases at J; junction bases unmatched: 4. The CDR3 loop reads CASSYGGGLSYEQYF. CDR3 nucleotide sequence: TGTGCCAGCAGTTACGGCGGGGGTCTCTCCTACGAGCAGTACTTC.

This clone was counted a few times. This chain joins TRBV7-9 and TRBJ1-1; D unresolved. Trimming cost V 5 bases and J 10 bases, with 11 bases left between them. This CDR3 has 11 amino acids. Germline CDR1 SEHNR, CDR2 FQNEAQ (reference sequence). The CDR3 nucleotides read TGTGCCAGCAGCGCCCGGGAAATAGCTTTCTTT. It codes for CASSAREIAFF.

V gene TRBV9 combines with J gene TRBJ2-5, with D possibly being TRBD1 (5 bases). The CDR3 is made up of 13 amino acids. Trimming took off 0 bases at V and 5 bases at J, with 8 bases between the two ends. Per germline, CDR1 SGDLS and CDR2 YYNGEE. CDR3 DNA: TGTGCCAGCAGCGTAGAGCCAGGGGAGACCCAGTACTTC. It specifies CASSVEPGETQYF.

This chain joins TRBV18 and TRBJ1-2; TRBD1 agrees at 8 bases. With V trimmed by 3 bases and J by 4 bases, 10 bases remained unmatched. The CDR3 covers 16 residues. Germline V lookup: CDR1 KGHSH, CDR2 LQKENI. CDR3 sequence reads: CASSPDAGGEIYGYTF. In nucleotides, the CDR3 is TGTGCCAGCTCACCCGACGCAGGGGGCGAAATCTATGGCTACACCTTC.

V is TRBV28 and J is TRBJ2-1, with a possible D match to TRBD1 (6 bases). V dropped 5 bases and J dropped 4 bases, with 15 bases sitting between them. The germline CDR1 and CDR2 sequences are MDHEN and SYDVKM. The CDR3 is 15 residues long. CDR3 loop: CASSPQGPEYNEQFF. The CDR3 nucleotides are TGTGCCAGCAGTCCACAGGGACCCGAATACAATGAGCAGTTCTTC.

This clone was seen a single time. This rearrangement joins TRBV6-1 to TRBJ1-1; a weak D match, TRBD1 (5 bases). V was clipped by 6 bases and J by 3 bases, with 14 bases between them. The V gene's germline CDR1 is MNHNS and CDR2 SASEGT. The CDR3 runs 14 residues. CDR3 in amino acids: CASSRDGWDTEAFF. As DNA, the CDR3 is TGTGCCAGCAGCCGGGACGGATGGGACACTGAAGCTTTCTTT.

J is TRBJ1-2 and V is TRBV28; maybe TRBD1 (5 bases). Germline CDR1 and CDR2: MDHEN and SYDVKM. The length of the CDR3 is 14 residues. The V end lost 3 bases, the J end lost 5 bases, and 13 bases lay between the germline ends. The CDR3 DNA reads as TGTGCCAGCAGTTTCGCCGACAGCTCATATGGCTACACCTTC. Translated: CASSFADSSYGYTF.

A remark on this clone: At the DNA level, this CDR3 is encoded by other sequences in the same sample as well. This chain connects TRBV7-7 to TRBJ2-7; 10 positions match TRBD1. This CDR3 is 15 amino acids long. The ends lost 1 base at V and 2 bases at J; junction bases unmatched: 2. In germline, CDR1 is SSHAT, CDR2 FNYEAQ (reference sequence). This CDR3 is CASSLGDRGTYEQYF. CDR3 sequence (DNA): TGTGCCAGCAGCTTAGGGGACAGGGGTACCTACGAGCAGTACTTC.